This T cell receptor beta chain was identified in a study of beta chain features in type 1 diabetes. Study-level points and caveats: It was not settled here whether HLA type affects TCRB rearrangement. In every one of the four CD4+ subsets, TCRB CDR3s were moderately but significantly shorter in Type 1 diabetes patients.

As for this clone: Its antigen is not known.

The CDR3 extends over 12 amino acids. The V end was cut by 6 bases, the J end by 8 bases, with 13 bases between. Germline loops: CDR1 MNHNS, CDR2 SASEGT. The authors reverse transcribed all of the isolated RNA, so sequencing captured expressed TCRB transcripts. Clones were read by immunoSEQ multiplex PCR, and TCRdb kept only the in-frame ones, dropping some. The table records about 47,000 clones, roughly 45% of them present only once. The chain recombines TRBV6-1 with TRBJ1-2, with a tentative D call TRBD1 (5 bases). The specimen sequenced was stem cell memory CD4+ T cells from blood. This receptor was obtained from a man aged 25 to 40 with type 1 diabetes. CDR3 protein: CASSRRVGGYTF. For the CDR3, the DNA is TGTGCCAGCAGCCGCAGGGTCGGCGGCTACACCTTC.